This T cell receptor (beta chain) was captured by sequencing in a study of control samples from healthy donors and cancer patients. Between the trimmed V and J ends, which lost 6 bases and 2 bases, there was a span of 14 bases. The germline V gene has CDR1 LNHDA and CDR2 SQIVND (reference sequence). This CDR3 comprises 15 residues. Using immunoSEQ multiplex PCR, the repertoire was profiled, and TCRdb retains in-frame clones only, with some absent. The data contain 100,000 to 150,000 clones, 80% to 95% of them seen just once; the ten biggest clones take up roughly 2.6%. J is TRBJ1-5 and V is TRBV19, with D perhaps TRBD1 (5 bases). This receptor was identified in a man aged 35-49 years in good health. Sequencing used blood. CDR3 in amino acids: CASSDRGSGNQPQHF. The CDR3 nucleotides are TGTGCCAGTAGCGACAGAGGGTCAGGCAATCAGCCCCAGCATTTT.